This TCR beta chain is from a study of human T cells and chemical hapten exposure. Overall study results and limits: Sensitizing with DPC caused no change in TCRs above 1 in 1000 frequency. Donors in the study had alopecia, meaning their immune response may differ from healthy people's. A positive correlation with patch test score was shown by PT1 expanded TCR counts.

Notes on this clonotype: Its matching antigen is unknown.

Germline values: CDR1 SGHAT, CDR2 FQNNGV. CDR3 length equals 13 residues. V lost 3 bases and J lost 6, with 12 bases in between. TCRdb analysed the RACE reads with MiXCR anew, one entry per CDR3 protein. This table has fewer than 500,000 distinct CDR3 sequences, roughly 5% appearing once. As for time point: patch test 1, 2 weeks after DPC sensitization. Regarding treatment: therapeutic diphenylcyclopropenone sensitization with weekly scalp DPC. The chain combines TRBV11-2 with TRBJ2-7, with D perhaps TRBD2 (7 bases). The TCR sequence derives from a woman in her forties or fifties with alopecia areata. Some clones in this sample may be carry-over from other donors' samples. Material: whole blood, obtained in connection with sensitization to the hapten diphenylcyclopropenone (DPC). CDR3 amino acids: CASSFGGGFEQYF. The CDR3 bases are TGTGCCAGCAGCTTTGGCGGGGGCTTCGAGCAGTACTTC. Filled out from reference TRBV11-2 and TRBJ2-7, the complete variable domain reads EAGVAQSPRYKIIEKRQSVAFWCNPISGHATLYWYQQILGQGPKLLIQFQNNGVVDDSQLPKDRFSAERLKGVDSTLKIQPAKLEDSAVYLCASSFGGGFEQYFGPGTRLTVT.